This entry features one TCR beta chain sequence. As processed by the authors: Amplification with reference gene primers provided the estimates of nucleated cell counts. TCRdb keeps only in-frame clones here, not all; method: immunoSEQ multiplex PCR. That table furnishes V, J and clone size, whereas the DNA furnished D and trimming. This table holds 100,000 to 150,000 clones, around 70% found once. The record originates from a study of blood T cell repertoires in COVID-19. Study-level information: In each case, the material was cDNA or gDNA derived from T cells, B-cell-depleted T cells, or PBMCs.

Seattle patient enrollment occurred during active infection, with longitudinal follow-up thereafter. CDR1 is MDHEN and CDR2 is SYDVKM in the germline V gene. V trimming: 6 bases; J trimming: 2 bases; junction bases outside the gene matches: 11. The CDR3 extends over 16 amino acids. V is TRBV28 and J is TRBJ2-7, with 9 bases lining up with TRBD1. The TCR originated in a man older than 75 with COVID-19, enrolled during active disease. Sequencing used peripheral blood. The CDR3 spells CASSSYHRDRAYEQYF. The CDR3 DNA reads TGTGCCAGCAGCTCATACCACCGGGACAGGGCCTACGAGCAGTACTTC.